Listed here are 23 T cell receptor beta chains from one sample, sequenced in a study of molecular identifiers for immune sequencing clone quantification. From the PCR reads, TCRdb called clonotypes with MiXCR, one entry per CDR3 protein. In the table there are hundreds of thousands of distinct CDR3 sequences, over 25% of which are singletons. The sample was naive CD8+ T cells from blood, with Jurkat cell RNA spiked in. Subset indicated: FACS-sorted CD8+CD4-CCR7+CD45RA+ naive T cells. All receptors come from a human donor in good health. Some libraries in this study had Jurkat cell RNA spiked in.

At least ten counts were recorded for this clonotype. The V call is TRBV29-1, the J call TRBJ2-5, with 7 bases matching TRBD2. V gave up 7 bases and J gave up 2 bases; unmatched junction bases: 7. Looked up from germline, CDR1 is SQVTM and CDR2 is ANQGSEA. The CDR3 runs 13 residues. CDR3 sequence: CSGRTRGQETQYF. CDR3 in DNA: TGCAGCGGAAGGACTAGAGGGCAAGAGACCCAGTACTTC.

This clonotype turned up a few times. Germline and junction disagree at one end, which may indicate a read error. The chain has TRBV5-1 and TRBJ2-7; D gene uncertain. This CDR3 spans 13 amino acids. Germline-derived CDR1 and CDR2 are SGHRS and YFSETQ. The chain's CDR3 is CASTLTLGYEQYF. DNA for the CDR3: TGCGCCAGCACCTTGACCCTGGGCTACGAGCAGTACTTC.

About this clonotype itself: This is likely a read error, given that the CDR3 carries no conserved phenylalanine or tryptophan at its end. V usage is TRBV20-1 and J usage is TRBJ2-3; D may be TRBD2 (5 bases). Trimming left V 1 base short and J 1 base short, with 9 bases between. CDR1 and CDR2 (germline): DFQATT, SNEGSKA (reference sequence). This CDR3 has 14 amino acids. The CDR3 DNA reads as TGCAGTGCTAGAGGAGGGAAGGGCACAGATACGCAGTATTCT. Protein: CSARGGKGTDTQYS.

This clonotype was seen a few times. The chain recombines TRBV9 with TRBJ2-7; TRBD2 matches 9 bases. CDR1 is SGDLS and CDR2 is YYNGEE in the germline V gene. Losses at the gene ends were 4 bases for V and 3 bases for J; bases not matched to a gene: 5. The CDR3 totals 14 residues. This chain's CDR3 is CASSTAGGDYEQYF. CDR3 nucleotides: TGTGCCAGCAGCACAGCGGGAGGAGACTACGAGCAGTACTTC.

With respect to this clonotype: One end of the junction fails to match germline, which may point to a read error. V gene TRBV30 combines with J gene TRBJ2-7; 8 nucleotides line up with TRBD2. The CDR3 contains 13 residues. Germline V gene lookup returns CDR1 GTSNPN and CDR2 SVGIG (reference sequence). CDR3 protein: CAWSSSGGYERYF. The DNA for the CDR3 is TGTGCCTGGAGCTCGAGCGGGGGCTACGAGCGGTACTTC.

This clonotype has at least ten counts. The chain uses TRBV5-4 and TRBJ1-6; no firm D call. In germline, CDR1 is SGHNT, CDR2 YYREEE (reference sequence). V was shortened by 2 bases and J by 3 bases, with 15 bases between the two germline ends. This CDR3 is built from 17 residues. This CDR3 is CASSLESAGGYNSPLHF. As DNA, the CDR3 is TGTGCCAGCAGCTTAGAGTCTGCCGGAGGCTATAATTCACCCCTCCACTTT.

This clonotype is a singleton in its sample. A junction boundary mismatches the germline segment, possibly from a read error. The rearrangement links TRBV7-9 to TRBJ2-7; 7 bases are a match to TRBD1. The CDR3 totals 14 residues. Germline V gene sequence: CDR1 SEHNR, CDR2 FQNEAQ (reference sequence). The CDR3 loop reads CASSSSGTAYGQYF. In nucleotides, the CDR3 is TGTGCCAGCAGTTCGTCTGGGACAGCCTACGGGCAGTACTTC.

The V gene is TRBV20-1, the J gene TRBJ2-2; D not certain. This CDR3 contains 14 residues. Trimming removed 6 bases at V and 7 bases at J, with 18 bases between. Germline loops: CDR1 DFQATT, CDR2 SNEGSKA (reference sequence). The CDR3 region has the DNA TGCAGTGCCGTAGTCCCAGGTTCCATCGGGGAGCTGTTTTTT. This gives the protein CSAVVPGSIGELFF.

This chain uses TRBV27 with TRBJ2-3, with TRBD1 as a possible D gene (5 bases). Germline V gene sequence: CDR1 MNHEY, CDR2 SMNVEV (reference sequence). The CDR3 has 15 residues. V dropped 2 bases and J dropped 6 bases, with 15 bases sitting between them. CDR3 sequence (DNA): TGTGCCAGCAGTTTAGGGGCCCCACCTTATGATACGCAGTATTTT. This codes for CASSLGAPPYDTQYF.

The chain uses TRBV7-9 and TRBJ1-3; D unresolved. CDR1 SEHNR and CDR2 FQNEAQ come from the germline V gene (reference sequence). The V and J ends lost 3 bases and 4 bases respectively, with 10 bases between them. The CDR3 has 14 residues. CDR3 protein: CASSFPGRGNTIYF. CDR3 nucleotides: TGTGCCAGCAGCTTCCCGGGCCGAGGAAACACCATATATTTT.

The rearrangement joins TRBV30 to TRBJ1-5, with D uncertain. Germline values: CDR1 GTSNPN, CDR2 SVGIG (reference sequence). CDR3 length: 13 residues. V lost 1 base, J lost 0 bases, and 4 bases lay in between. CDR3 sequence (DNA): TGTGCCTGGAGTGAGAGTAGCAATCAGCCCCAGCATTTT. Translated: CAWSESSNQPQHF.

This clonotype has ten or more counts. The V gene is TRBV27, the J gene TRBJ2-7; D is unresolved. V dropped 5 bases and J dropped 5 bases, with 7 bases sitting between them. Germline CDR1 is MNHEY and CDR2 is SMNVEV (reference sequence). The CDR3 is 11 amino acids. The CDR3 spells CASSRYNEQYF. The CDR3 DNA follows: TGTGCCAGCAGTCGATACAACGAGCAGTACTTC.

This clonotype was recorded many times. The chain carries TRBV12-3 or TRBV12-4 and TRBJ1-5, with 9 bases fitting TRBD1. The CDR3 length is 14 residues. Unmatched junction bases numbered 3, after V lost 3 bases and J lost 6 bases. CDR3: CASSLGQGIQPQHF. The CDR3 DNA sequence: TGTGCCAGCAGTTTGGGACAGGGCATTCAGCCCCAGCATTTT.

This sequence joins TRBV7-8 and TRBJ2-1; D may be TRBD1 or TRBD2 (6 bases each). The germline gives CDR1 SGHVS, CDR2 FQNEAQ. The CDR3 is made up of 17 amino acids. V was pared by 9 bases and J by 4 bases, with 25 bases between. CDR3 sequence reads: CASEWGAKDVDYNEQFF. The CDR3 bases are TGTGCCAGTGAATGGGGGGCGAAAGATGTCGATTACAATGAGCAGTTCTTC.

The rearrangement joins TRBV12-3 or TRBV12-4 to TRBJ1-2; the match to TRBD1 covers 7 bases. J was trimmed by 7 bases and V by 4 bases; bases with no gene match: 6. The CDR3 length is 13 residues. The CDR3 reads CASSYAGGPGYTF. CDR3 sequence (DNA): TGTGCCAGCAGTTATGCAGGGGGTCCTGGCTACACCTTC.

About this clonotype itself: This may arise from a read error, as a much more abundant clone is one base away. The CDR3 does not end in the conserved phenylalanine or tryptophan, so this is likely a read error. The CDR3, as DNA: TGTGCCAGCAGCCCTGGGAGCGCCTACGAGCAGTACTCC. Protein product: CASSPGSAYEQYS. The V and J genes are TRBV7-6 and TRBJ2-7; tentative D call: TRBD2 (5 bases). V was cut by 5 bases and J by 2 bases, with 10 bases left in between. The germline V gene encodes CDR1 SGHVS and CDR2 FNYEAQ. This CDR3 has 13 amino acids.

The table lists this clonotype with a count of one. The CDR3, as DNA: TGCGCCAGCAGCCAAGACTGGTCACAGGAGATTTACGAGCAGTACTTC. It encodes CASSQDWSQEIYEQYF. V usage is TRBV4-3 and J usage is TRBJ2-7, with a weak D call TRBD1 (5 bases). The CDR3 totals 16 residues. V was clipped by 0 bases and J by 4 bases, with 16 bases between them. Germline lookup yields CDR1 LGHNA and CDR2 YSLEER.

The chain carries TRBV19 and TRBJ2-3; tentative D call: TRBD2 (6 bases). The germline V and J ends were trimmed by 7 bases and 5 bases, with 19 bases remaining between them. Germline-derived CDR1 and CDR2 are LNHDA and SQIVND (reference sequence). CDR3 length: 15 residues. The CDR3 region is CASTSGTGLLDTQYF. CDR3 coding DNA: TGTGCCAGTACCTCCGGGACTGGCCTGTTAGATACGCAGTATTTT.

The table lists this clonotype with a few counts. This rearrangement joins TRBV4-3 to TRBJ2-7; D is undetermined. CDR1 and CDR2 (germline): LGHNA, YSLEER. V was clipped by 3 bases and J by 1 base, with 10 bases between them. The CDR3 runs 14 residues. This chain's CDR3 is CASSHSSGSYEQYF. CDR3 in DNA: TGCGCCAGCAGCCATTCATCAGGATCCTACGAGCAGTACTTC.

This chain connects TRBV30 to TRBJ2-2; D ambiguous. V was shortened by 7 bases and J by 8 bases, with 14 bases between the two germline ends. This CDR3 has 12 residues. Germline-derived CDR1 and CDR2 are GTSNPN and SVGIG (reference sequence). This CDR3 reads CAFGPTVGELFF. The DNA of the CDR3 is TGTGCCTTTGGACCGACGGTTGGGGAGCTGTTTTTT.

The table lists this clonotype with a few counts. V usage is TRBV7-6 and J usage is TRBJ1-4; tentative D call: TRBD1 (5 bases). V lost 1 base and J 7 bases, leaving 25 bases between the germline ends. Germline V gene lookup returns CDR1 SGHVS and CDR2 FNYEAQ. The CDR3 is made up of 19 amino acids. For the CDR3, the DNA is TGTGCCAGCAGCTTAGGTGGGACCCAACCCATAAGCGGATCTGAAAAACTGTTTTTT. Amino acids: CASSLGGTQPISGSEKLFF.

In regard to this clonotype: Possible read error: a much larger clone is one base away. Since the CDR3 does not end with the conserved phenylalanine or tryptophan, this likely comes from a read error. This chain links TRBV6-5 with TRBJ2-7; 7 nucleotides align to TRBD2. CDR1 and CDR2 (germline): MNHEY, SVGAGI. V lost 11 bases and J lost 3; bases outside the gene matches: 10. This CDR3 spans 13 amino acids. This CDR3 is CAAGLAVNYEQYL. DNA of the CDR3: TGTGCCGCGGGGCTAGCGGTAAACTACGAGCAGTACCTC.

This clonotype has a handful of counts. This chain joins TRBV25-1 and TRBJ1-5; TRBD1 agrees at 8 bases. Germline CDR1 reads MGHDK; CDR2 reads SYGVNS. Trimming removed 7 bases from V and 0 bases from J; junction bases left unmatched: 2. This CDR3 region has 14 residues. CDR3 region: CASKGQDSNQPQHF. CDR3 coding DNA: TGTGCCAGCAAGGGACAGGATAGCAATCAGCCCCAGCATTTT.